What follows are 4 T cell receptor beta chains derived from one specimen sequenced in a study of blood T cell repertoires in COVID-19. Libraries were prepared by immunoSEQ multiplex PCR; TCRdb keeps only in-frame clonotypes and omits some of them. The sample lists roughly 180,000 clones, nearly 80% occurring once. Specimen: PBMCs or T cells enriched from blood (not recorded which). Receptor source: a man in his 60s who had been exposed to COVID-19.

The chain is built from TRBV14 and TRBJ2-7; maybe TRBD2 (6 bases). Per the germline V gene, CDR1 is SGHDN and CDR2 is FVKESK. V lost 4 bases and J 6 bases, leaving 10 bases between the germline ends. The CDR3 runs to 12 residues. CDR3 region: CASSPGGVEQYF. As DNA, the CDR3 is TGTGCCAGCAGCCCTGGAGGGGTCGAGCAGTACTTC.

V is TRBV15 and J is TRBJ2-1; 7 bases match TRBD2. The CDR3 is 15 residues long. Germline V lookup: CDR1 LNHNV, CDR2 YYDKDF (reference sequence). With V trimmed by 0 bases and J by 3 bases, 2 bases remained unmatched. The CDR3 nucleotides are TGTGCCACCAGCAGAGAACCTAGCGGCTACAATGAGCAGTTCTTC. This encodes CATSREPSGYNEQFF. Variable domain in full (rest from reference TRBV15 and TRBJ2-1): DAMVIQNPRYQVTQFGKPVTLSCSQTLNHNVMYWYQQKSSQAPKLLFHYYDKDFNNEADTPDNFQSRRPNTSFCFLDIRSPGLGDTAMYLCATSREPSGYNEQFFGPGTRLTVL.

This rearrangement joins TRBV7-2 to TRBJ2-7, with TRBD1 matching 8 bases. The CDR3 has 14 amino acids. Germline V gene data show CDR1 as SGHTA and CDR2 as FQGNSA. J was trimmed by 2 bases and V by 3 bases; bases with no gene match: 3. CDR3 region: CASSLDRAAYEQYF. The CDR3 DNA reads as TGTGCCAGCAGCTTGGACAGGGCAGCCTACGAGCAGTACTTC.

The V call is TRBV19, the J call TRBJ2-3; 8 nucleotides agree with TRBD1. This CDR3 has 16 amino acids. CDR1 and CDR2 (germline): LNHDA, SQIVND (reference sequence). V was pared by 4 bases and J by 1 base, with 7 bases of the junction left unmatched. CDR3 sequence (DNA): TGTGCCAGTAGTAACGACAGGGGCAGTGGCACAGATACGCAGTATTTT. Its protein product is CASSNDRGSGTDTQYF.